Below are 10 T cell receptor beta chains sequenced from a single sample in a study of cytomegalovirus exposure and HLA in healthy donors. The PCR used 60 Vbeta and 13 Jbeta primers. The repertoire was sequenced with immunoSEQ multiplex PCR; TCRdb's copy has only in-frame clones and lacks some. The profile shows roughly 190,000 clones, around three quarters of them singletons. Source material: PBMCs. These receptors originate from a woman aged 25 to 45 in good health and CMV-seropositive.

V is TRBV30 and J is TRBJ1-2; 8 nucleotides match TRBD1. Germline-derived CDR1 and CDR2 are GTSNPN and SVGIG (reference sequence). With V trimmed by 2 bases and J by 0 bases, 8 bases remained unmatched. This CDR3 is built from 16 residues. DNA for the CDR3: TGTGCCTGGAGTTTGACAGGGGTCGGGTCTAACTATGGCTACACCTTC. Its translation is CAWSLTGVGSNYGYTF.

This chain uses TRBV7-9 with TRBJ2-7, with 7 bases fitting TRBD2. V trimming: 0 bases; J trimming: 2 bases; junction bases outside the gene matches: 1. The CDR3 is 14 residues long. Germline V gene lookup returns CDR1 SEHNR and CDR2 FQNEAQ (reference sequence). CDR3 in amino acids: CASSLAGTTYEQYF. CDR3 nucleotide sequence: TGTGCCAGCAGCTTAGCGGGGACTACCTACGAGCAGTACTTC.

This chain links TRBV6-6 with TRBJ2-7; D not certain. Per germline, CDR1 MNHNY and CDR2 SVGAGI (reference sequence). V shed 4 bases and J shed 4 bases, with 8 bases lying between them. The CDR3 is 12 amino acids. CDR3 amino acids: CASSSYYYEQYF. The CDR3 DNA reads as TGTGCCAGCAGTTCCTACTATTACGAGCAGTACTTC.

V and J are TRBV30 and TRBJ1-4; 7 bases line up with TRBD1. This CDR3 region has 16 residues. The junction had 5 bases not matched to a gene; V was cut back by 0 bases and J by 1 base. Germline values: CDR1 GTSNPN, CDR2 SVGIG (reference sequence). The CDR3 loop reads CAWSVSGGQTNEKLFF. As DNA, the CDR3 is TGTGCCTGGAGTGTCTCAGGGGGTCAAACTAATGAAAAACTGTTTTTT.

The rearrangement links TRBV30 to TRBJ1-3; D gene unclear. The CDR3 consists of 13 residues. Per the germline V gene, CDR1 is GTSNPN and CDR2 is SVGIG (reference sequence). V was trimmed by 0 bases and J by 9 bases, leaving 12 bases between them. The CDR3 protein is CAWSVVARGTIYF. Written as DNA, the CDR3 is TGTGCCTGGAGTGTAGTGGCCCGGGGCACCATATATTTT.

This rearrangement joins TRBV7-8 to TRBJ2-2; 10 positions match TRBD1. CDR3 length equals 16 residues. Germline V lookup: CDR1 SGHVS, CDR2 FQNEAQ. V gave up 10 bases and J gave up 0 bases; unmatched junction bases: 8. CDR3 nucleotide sequence: TGTGCCACGGGACAGGGGTCTTTCGCGAACACCGGGGAGCTGTTTTTT. It encodes CATGQGSFANTGELFF.

The chain combines TRBV5-1 with TRBJ1-1, with D perhaps matching TRBD1 (6 bases). The CDR3 extends over 14 amino acids. V was shortened by 3 bases and J by 1 base, with 10 bases between the two germline ends. Germline CDR1 SGHRS, CDR2 YFSETQ. The CDR3: CASSSQGQNTEAFF. CDR3 bases: TGCGCCAGCAGCTCTCAGGGACAGAACACTGAAGCTTTCTTT.

The chain joins TRBV5-6 to TRBJ1-5; D may be TRBD1 (5 bases). Germline V lookup: CDR1 SGHDT, CDR2 YYEEEE. The CDR3 is 17 residues long. Trimming removed 3 bases from V and 0 bases from J, with 16 bases in between. CDR3: CASSSKHQGYSNQPQHF. The DNA of the CDR3 is TGTGCCAGCAGCTCCAAACATCAGGGATATAGCAATCAGCCCCAGCATTTT.

The V gene is TRBV18, the J gene TRBJ2-7; D is unclear. Trimming pared 3 bases from V and 3 bases from J, leaving 12 bases between. This CDR3 is 14 amino acids long. The germline V gene has CDR1 KGHSH and CDR2 LQKENI. Here the CDR3 reads CASSPQATRYEQYF. The DNA of the CDR3 is TGTGCCAGCTCACCCCAAGCTACCCGCTACGAGCAGTACTTC.

The V and J genes are TRBV7-2 and TRBJ2-7; 8 bases line up with TRBD1. V shed 6 bases and J 6 bases; nucleotides not matched to a gene: 10. Germline assignment: CDR1 SGHTA and CDR2 FQGNSA. The CDR3 runs 14 residues. CDR3 protein: CASSFWGQGAEQYF. CDR3 bases: TGTGCCAGCAGTTTTTGGGGGCAGGGGGCCGAGCAGTACTTC. The entire variable domain, with the rest obtained from reference TRBV7-2 and TRBJ2-7, is as follows: GAGVSQSPSNKVTEKGKDVELRCDPISGHTALYWYRQSLGQGLEFLIYFQGNSAPDKSGLPSDRFSAERTGGSVSTLTIQRTQQEDSAVYLCASSFWGQGAEQYFGPGTRLTVT.